Presented here are 10 T cell receptor beta chains from one specimen sequenced in a study of T cells expressing NK-cell markers (dated by TCRdb to the early 2020s). The library was made by 5' RACE. Sequencing was carried out with an Illumina HiSeq 2000. Each entry corresponds to one CDR3 protein sequence from reads that TCRdb reprocessed, and DNA is not given. This sample's listing comprises roughly 390,000 distinct CDR3 sequences. The top ten constitute around 10% of the sample. The sample was blood T cells: a sorted CD56 or NKG2C T cell subset, CD4+ or CD8+ T cells, or bulk PBMC T cells (not recorded which). The source is a woman aged 45-65 years in good health. Donor details come from another sample of the same person, matched by shared clones.

The chain links TRBV29-1 to TRBJ2-1. The CDR3 totals 17 residues. Germline V gives CDR1 SQVTM, CDR2 ANQGSEA. The CDR3 loop reads CSTLSYVWSSSYNEQFF.

V usage is TRBV15 and J usage is TRBJ2-7; checking the TCRdb D call of TRBD2 is not possible without DNA. CDR3 length: 16 residues. The germline V gene has CDR1 LNHNV and CDR2 YYDKDF (reference sequence). CDR3 region: CATKESEAGESSEQYF.

The J gene is TRBJ1-1, the V gene TRBV6-1. The CDR3 totals 18 residues. Looked up from germline, CDR1 is MNHNS and CDR2 is SASEGT. CDR3 loop: CASSEALGLLGVRTEAFF.

The chain employs TRBV20-1 and TRBJ1-2; without DNA, the TCRdb call of TRBD1 cannot be checked. The length of the CDR3 is 15 residues. The germline V gene encodes CDR1 DFQATT and CDR2 SNEGSKA (reference sequence). CDR3: CSALSRDRVGYGYTF.

CDR3 protein: CSVYQGTGEQYF. The chain joins TRBV29-1 to TRBJ2-7; TCRdb proposes TRBD1, but this gene call is untestable without DNA. The CDR3 has 12 residues. CDR1 is SQVTM and CDR2 is ANQGSEA in the germline V gene.

The rearrangement joins TRBV3-1 to TRBJ2-7; checking the TCRdb D call of TRBD1 is not possible without DNA. Germline CDR1 LGHDT, CDR2 YNNKEL (reference sequence). The CDR3 spans 15 residues. The CDR3 loop reads CASSQDPTGGFEQYF.

The rearrangement uses TRBV9 and TRBJ2-3. The length of the CDR3 is 12 residues. Germline values: CDR1 SGDLS, CDR2 YYNGEE. Here the CDR3 reads CASSVVGDTQYF.

The chain joins TRBV5-1 to TRBJ1-1; TCRdb reports TRBD1, a call that lacks DNA to check it against. This CDR3 is 16 amino acids long. The germline gives CDR1 SGHRS, CDR2 YFSETQ. The CDR3 here is CASSSLGTGMNTEAFF. The variable domain in full, completed from reference TRBV5-1 and TRBJ1-1, reads KAGVTQTPRYLIKTRGQQVTLSCSPISGHRSVSWYQQTPGQGLQFLFEYFSETQRNKGNFPGRFSGRQFSNSRSEMNVSTLELGDSALYLCASSSLGTGMNTEAFFGQGTRLTVV.

CDR3 sequence: CASSQDKRRAGRYGYTF. The J gene is TRBJ1-2, the V gene TRBV3-1. The CDR3 sequence is 17 residues long. The germline V gene has CDR1 LGHDT and CDR2 YNNKEL (reference sequence).

The chain joins TRBV10-3 to TRBJ2-1; the D call of TRBD2 rests on TCRdb alone, since no DNA is present to check it. CDR1 and CDR2 (germline): ENHRY, SYGVKD. CDR3 length equals 15 residues. The CDR3 loop is CAISESLQRNNEQFF.